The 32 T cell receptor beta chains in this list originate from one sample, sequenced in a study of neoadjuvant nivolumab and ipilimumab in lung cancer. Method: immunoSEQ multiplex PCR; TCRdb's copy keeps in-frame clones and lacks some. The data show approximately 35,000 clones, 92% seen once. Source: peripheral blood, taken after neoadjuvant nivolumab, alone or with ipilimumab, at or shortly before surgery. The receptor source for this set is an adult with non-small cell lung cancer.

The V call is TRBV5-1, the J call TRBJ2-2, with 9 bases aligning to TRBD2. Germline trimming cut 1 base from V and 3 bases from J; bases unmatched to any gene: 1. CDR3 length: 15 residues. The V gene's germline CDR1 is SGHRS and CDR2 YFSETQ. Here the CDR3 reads CASSLSSGDTGELFF. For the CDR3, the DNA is TGCGCCAGCAGCTTGTCTAGCGGGGACACCGGGGAGCTGTTTTTT.

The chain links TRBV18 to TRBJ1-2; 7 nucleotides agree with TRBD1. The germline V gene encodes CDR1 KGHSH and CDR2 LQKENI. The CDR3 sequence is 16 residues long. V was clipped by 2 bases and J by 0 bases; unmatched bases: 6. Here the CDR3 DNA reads TGTGCCAGCTCACCAACTAGACAGGGCGCTAACTATGGCTACACCTTC. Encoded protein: CASSPTRQGANYGYTF.

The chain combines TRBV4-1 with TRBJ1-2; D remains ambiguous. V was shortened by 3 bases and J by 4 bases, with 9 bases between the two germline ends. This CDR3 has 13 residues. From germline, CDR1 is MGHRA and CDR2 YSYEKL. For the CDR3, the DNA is TGCGCCAGCAGCCAGGCCGACTCCTATGGCTACACCTTC. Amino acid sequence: CASSQADSYGYTF.

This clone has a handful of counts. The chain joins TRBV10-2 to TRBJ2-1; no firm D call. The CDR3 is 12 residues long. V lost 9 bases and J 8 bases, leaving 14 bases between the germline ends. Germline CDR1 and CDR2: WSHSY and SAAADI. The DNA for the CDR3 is TGCGCCAGTTCCGTGGTACTCCATGAGCAGTTCTTC. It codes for CASSVVLHEQFF.

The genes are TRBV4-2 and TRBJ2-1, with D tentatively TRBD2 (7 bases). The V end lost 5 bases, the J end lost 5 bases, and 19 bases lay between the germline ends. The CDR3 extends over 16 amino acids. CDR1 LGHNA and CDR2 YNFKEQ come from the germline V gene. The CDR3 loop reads CASSSIGGRAHNEQFF. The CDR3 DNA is TGTGCCAGCAGCTCCATAGGGGGGAGGGCCCACAATGAGCAGTTCTTC.

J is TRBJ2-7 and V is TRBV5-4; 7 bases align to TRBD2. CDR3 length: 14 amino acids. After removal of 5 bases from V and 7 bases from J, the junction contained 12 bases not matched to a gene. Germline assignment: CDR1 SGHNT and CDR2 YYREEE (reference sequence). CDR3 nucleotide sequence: TGTGCCAGCAGTCGAGGACTAGTCTCGCGAGAGCAGTACTTC. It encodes CASSRGLVSREQYF.

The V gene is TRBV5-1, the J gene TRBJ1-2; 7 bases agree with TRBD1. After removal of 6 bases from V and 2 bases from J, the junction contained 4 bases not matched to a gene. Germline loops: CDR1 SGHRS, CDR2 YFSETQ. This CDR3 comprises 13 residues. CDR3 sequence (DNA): TGCGCCAGCAATCCGGGACAGAACTATGGCTACACCTTC. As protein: CASNPGQNYGYTF.

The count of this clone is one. The CDR3 region is CASSSRQGQSYEQYF. CDR3 in DNA: TGTGCCAGCTCCTCGAGGCAGGGACAGTCCTACGAGCAGTACTTC. The rearrangement joins TRBV18 to TRBJ2-7, with TRBD1 identical over 7 bases. Germline V lookup: CDR1 KGHSH, CDR2 LQKENI. This CDR3 has 15 residues. After removal of 6 bases from V and 1 base from J, the junction contained 9 bases not matched to a gene.

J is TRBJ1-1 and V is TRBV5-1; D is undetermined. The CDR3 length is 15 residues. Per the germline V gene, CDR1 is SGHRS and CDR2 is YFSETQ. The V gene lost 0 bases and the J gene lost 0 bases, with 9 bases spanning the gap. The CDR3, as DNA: TGCGCCAGCAGCTTGGATCGGGGAGTGAACACTGAAGCTTTCTTT. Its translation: CASSLDRGVNTEAFF.

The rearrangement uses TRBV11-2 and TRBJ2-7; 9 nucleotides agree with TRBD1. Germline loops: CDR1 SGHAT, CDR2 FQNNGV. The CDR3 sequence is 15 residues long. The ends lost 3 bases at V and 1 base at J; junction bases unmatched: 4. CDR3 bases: TGTGCCAGCAGCTTCGACAGGGGGGATTCCTACGAGCAGTACTTC. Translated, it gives CASSFDRGDSYEQYF.

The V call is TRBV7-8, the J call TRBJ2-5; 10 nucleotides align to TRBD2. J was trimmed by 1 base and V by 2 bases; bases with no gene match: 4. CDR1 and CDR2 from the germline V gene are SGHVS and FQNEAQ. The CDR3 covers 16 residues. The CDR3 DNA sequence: TGTGCCAGCAGCTTAACTAGCGGGGTGGGCCAAGAGACCCAGTACTTC. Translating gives CASSLTSGVGQETQYF.

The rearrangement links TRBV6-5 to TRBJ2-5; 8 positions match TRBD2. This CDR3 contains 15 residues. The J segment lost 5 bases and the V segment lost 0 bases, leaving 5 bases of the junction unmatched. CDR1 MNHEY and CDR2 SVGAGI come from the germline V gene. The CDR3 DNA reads TGTGCCAGCAGTTACTCGGACCCGGGAGGGGAGACCCAGTACTTC. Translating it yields CASSYSDPGGETQYF.

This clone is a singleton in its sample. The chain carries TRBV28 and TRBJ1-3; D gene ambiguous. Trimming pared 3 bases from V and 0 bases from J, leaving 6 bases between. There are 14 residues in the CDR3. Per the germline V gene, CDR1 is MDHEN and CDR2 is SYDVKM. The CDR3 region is CASSFGRSGNTIYF. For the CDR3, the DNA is TGTGCCAGCAGTTTCGGCCGCTCTGGAAACACCATATATTTT.

DNA of the CDR3: TGTGCCAGCAGTCCGGTTACCCTTACACGGCCCCAGCATTTT. Translation gives CASSPVTLTRPQHF. The chain combines TRBV6-1 with TRBJ1-5; D is ambiguous. CDR3 length equals 14 residues. Germline V lookup: CDR1 MNHNS, CDR2 SASEGT. V shed 5 bases and J shed 9 bases, with 17 bases lying between them.

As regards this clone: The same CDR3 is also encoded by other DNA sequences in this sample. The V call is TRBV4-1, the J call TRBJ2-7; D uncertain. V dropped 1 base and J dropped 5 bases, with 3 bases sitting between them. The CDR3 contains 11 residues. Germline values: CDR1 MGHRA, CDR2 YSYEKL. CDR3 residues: CASSQGDEQYF. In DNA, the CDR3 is TGCGCCAGCAGCCAAGGTGACGAGCAGTACTTC.

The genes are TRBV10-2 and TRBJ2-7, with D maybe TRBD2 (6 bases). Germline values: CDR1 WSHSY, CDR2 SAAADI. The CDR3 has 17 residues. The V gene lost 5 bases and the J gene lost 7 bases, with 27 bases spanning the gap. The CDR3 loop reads CASSTDYRVDAGGEQYF. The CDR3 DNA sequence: TGCGCCAGCAGTACAGATTATCGGGTGGACGCCGGGGGAGAGCAGTACTTC.

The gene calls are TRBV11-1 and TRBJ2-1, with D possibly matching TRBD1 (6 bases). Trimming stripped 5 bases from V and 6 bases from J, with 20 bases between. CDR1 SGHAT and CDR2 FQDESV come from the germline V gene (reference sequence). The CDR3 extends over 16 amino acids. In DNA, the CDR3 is TGTGCCAGCAGCCCGTACCGGGACACAACATTCAATGAGCAGTTCTTC. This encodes CASSPYRDTTFNEQFF.

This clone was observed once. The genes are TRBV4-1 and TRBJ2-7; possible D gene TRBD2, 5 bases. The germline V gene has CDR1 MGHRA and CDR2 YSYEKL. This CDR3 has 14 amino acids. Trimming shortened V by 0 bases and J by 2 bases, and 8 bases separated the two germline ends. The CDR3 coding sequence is TGCGCCAGCAGCCAAGAGGCGGGTCCCTACGAGCAGTACTTC. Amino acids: CASSQEAGPYEQYF.

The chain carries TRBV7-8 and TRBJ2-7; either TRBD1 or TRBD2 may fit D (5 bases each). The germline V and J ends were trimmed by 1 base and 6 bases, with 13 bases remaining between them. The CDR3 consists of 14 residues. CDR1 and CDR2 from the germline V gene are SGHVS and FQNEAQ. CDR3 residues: CASSLGGPGIEQYF. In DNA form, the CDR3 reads TGTGCCAGCAGCTTAGGAGGGCCAGGGATCGAGCAGTACTTC. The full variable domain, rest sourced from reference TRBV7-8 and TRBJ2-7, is GAGVSQSPRYKVAKRGQDVALRCDPISGHVSLFWYQQALGQGPEFLTYFQNEAQLDKSGLPSDRFFAERPEGSVSTLKIQRTQQEDSAVYLCASSLGGPGIEQYFGPGTRLTVT.

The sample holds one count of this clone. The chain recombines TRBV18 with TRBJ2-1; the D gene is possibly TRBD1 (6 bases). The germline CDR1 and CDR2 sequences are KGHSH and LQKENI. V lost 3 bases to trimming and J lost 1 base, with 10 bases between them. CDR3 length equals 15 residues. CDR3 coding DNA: TGTGCCAGCTCACCTCCGAGGGGGTCCTACAATGAGCAGTTCTTC. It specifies CASSPPRGSYNEQFF. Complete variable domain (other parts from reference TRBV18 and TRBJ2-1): NAGVMQNPRHLVRRRGQEARLRCSPMKGHSHVYWYRQLPEEGLKFMVYLQKENIIDESGMPKERFSAEFPKEGPSILRIQQVVRGDSAAYFCASSPPRGSYNEQFFGPGTRLTVL.

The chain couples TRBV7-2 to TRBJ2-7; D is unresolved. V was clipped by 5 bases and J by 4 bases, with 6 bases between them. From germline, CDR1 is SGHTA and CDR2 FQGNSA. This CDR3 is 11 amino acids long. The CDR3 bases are TGTGCCAGCAGCCCGTTTTACGAGCAGTACTTC. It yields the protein CASSPFYEQYF. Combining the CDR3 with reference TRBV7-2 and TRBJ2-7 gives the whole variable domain GAGVSQSPSNKVTEKGKDVELRCDPISGHTALYWYRQSLGQGLEFLIYFQGNSAPDKSGLPSDRFSAERTGGSVSTLTIQRTQQEDSAVYLCASSPFYEQYFGPGTRLTVT.

The CDR3 sequence: CASSLTTGRINTEAFF. CDR3 sequence (DNA): TGCGCCAGCAGCTTGACAACGGGACGGATAAACACTGAAGCTTTCTTT. V gene TRBV5-1 combines with J gene TRBJ1-1, with a tentative D call TRBD1 (5 bases). Trimming left V 1 base short and J 2 bases short, with 15 bases between. CDR3 size: 16 residues. Germline V gene data show CDR1 as SGHRS and CDR2 as YFSETQ.

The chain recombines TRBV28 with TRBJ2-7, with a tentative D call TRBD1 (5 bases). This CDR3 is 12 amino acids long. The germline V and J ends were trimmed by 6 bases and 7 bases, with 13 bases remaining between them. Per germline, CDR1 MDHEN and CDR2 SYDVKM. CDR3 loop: CASSHPRGEQYF. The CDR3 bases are TGTGCCAGCAGCCACCCTAGGGGTGAGCAGTACTTC. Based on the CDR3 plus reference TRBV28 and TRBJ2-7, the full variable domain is DVKVTQSSRYLVKRTGEKVFLECVQDMDHENMFWYRQDPGLGLRLIYFSYDVKMKEKGDIPEGYSVSREKKERFSLILESASTNQTSMYLCASSHPRGEQYFGPGTRLTVT.

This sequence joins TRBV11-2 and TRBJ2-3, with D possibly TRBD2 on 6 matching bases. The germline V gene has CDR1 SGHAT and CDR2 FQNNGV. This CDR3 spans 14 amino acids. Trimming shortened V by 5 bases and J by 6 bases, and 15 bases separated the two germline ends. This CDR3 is CASSLDGLADTQYF. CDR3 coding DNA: TGTGCCAGCAGCCTTGACGGGCTAGCGGATACGCAGTATTTT. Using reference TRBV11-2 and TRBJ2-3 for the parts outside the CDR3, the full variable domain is EAGVAQSPRYKIIEKRQSVAFWCNPISGHATLYWYQQILGQGPKLLIQFQNNGVVDDSQLPKDRFSAERLKGVDSTLKIQPAKLEDSAVYLCASSLDGLADTQYFGPGTRLTVL.

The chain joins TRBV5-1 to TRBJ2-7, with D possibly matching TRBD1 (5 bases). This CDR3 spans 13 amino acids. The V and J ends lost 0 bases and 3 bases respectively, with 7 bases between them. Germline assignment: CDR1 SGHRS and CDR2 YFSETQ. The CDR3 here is CASSLGQFYEQYF. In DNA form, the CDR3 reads TGCGCCAGCAGCTTGGGACAGTTCTACGAGCAGTACTTC.

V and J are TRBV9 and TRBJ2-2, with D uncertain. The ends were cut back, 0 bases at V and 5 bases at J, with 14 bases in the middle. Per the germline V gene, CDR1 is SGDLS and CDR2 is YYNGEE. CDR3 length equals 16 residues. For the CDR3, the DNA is TGTGCCAGCAGCGTAGTGGCCGTTTCCCGAACCGGGGAGCTGTTTTTT. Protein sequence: CASSVVAVSRTGELFF.

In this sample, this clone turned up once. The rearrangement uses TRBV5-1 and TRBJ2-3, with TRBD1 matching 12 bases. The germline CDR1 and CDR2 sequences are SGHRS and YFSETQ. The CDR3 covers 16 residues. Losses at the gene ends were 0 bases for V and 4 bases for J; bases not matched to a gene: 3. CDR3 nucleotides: TGCGCCAGCAGCTTGGGGGGACAGGGGGCTGCAGATACGCAGTATTTT. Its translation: CASSLGGQGAADTQYF.

The CDR3 region is CASSNRRNTIYF. CDR3 coding DNA: TGCGCCAGCAGTAACAGGAGAAACACCATATATTTT. This chain links TRBV5-1 with TRBJ1-3, with D possibly matching TRBD1 (5 bases). Trimming shortened V by 5 bases and J by 5 bases, and 8 bases separated the two germline ends. The CDR3 sequence is 12 residues long. Germline V gene lookup returns CDR1 SGHRS and CDR2 YFSETQ.

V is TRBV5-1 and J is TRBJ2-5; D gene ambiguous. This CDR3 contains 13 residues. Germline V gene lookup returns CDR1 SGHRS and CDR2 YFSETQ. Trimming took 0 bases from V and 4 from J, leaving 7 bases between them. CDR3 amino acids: CASSLGVGETQYF. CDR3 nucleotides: TGCGCCAGCAGCTTGGGGGTCGGAGAGACCCAGTACTTC.

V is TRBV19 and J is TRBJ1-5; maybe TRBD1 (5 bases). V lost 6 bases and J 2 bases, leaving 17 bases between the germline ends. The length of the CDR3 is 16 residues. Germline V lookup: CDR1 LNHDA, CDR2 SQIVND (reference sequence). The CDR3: CASSPREGRGNQPQHF. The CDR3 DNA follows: TGTGCCAGTAGCCCCAGGGAGGGCAGGGGCAATCAGCCCCAGCATTTT.

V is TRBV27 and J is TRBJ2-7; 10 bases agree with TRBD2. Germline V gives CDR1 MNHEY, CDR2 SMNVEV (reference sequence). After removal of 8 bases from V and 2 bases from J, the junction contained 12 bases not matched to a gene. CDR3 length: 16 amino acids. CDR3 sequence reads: CASLSASGGTPYEQYF. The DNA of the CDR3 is TGTGCCAGCTTATCGGCTAGCGGGGGAACCCCCTACGAGCAGTACTTC.

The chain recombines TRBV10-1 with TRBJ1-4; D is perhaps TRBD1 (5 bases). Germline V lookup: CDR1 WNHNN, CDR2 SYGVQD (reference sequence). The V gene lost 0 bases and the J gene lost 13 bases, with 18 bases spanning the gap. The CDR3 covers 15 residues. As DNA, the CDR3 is TGCGCCAGCAGTGAGTCGATCGGGGCCCAAGATAGACTGTTTTTT. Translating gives CASSESIGAQDRLFF.